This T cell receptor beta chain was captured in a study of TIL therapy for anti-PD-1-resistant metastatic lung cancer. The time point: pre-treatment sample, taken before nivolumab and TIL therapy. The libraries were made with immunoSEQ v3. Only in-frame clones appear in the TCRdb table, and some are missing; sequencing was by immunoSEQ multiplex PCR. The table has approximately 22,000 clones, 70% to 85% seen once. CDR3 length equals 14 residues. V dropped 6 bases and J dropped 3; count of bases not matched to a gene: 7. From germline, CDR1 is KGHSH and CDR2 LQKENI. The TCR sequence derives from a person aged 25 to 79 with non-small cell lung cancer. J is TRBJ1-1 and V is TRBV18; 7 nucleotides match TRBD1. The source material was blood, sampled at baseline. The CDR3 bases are TGTGCCAGCTCCCGGGACAGTGAGTACACTGAAGCTTTCTTT. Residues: CASSRDSEYTEAFF.